The 29 T cell receptor delta chains in this list originate from one sample, sequenced in a study of gamma-delta T cells after stem cell transplantation. TCRdb re-called clones from the RT-PCR reads via CATT. The sample includes approximately 4,200 delta-chain clones, roughly 2.1% of them seen just once. Input material: gamma-delta T cells. These receptors originate from a human donor. It is not recorded whose cells these are; they may come from a transplant donor.

This clone was detected only a few times. J is TRDJ1 and V is TRDV2; 13 bases align to TRDD3. This CDR3 contains 18 residues. Germline loops: CDR1 GEAIGNYY, CDR2 EKD. V dropped 0 bases and J dropped 0; count of bases not matched to a gene: 6. CDR3: CACDTLFTGGYDTDKLIF. The CDR3 DNA reads as TGTGCCTGTGACACCCTATTTACTGGGGGATACGACACCGATAAACTCATCTTT.

This clone appeared a few times. V is TRDV2 and J is TRDJ1, with TRDD3 identical over 8 bases. V was pared by 4 bases and J by 1 base, with 7 bases of the junction left unmatched. CDR1 is GEAIGNYY and CDR2 is EKD in the germline V gene. The CDR3 extends over 15 amino acids. The CDR3 loop reads CACDPVGDSTDKLIF. As DNA, the CDR3 is TGTGCCTGTGATCCCGTGGGGGATTCCACCGATAAACTCATCTTT.

This clone occurred a few times. This rearrangement joins TRDV2 to TRDJ1, with 10 nucleotides matching TRDD3. Germline-derived CDR1 and CDR2 are GEAIGNYY and EKD. The CDR3 spans 16 residues. With V trimmed by 3 bases and J by 3 bases, 9 bases remained unmatched. CDR3 loop: CACDPLVGDTSDKLIF. The DNA for the CDR3 is TGTGCCTGTGACCCGTTAGTGGGGGATACTTCCGATAAACTCATCTTT.

This clone was seen repeatedly, ten times or more. The protein that TCRdb holds for this DNA derives from a much larger clone and differs from the translated DNA at residue 6, which likely indicates a read error; the protein shown here is translated from the DNA. The V call is TRDV2, the J call TRDJ1, with TRDD3 matching over 8 bases. The J segment lost 2 bases and the V segment lost 3 bases, leaving 10 bases of the junction unmatched. CDR1 GEAIGNYY and CDR2 EKD come from the germline V gene. This CDR3 comprises 16 residues. CDR3 protein: CACDPPAMGDTDKLIF. The CDR3 coding sequence is TGTGCCTGTGACCCTCCCGCAATGGGGGATACCGATAAACTCATCTTT.

The chain recombines TRDV2 with TRDJ1, with TRDD3 matching over 13 bases. The CDR3 loop spans 18 amino acids. Trimming removed 2 bases from V and 0 bases from J; junction bases left unmatched: 8. Germline loops: CDR1 GEAIGNYY, CDR2 EKD. CDR3 loop: CACDKLLGDTAYTDKLIF. The DNA for the CDR3 is TGTGCCTGTGACAAGTTACTGGGGGATACGGCGTACACCGATAAACTCATCTTT.

The sample holds a few counts of this clone. TCRdb's listed protein matches a much larger clone and diverges from this DNA's translation at residue 4, likely through a read error; the protein shown comes from the DNA. The chain has TRDV2 and TRDJ1; 13 bases map to TRDD3. The CDR3 runs 18 residues. Per the germline V gene, CDR1 is GEAIGNYY and CDR2 is EKD. This chain's CDR3 is CACGTLLLGDTPTDKLIF. CDR3 coding DNA: TGTGCCTGTGGCACCCTGCTACTGGGGGATACGCCAACCGATAAACTCATCTTT.

As regards this clone: A far larger clone is just one base off, so this is likely a read error. The V call is TRDV2, the J call TRDJ1, with D tentatively TRDD3 (6 bases). The ends were cut back, 1 base at V and 0 bases at J, with 17 bases in the middle. The CDR3 contains 17 residues. Looked up from germline, CDR1 is GEAIGNYY and CDR2 is EKD. The CDR3 is CACDTLGTRSYTDKLIF. CDR3 in DNA: TGTGCCTGTGACACTCTGGGGACACGGTCATACACCGATAAACTCATCTTT.

This clone came up a few times. The protein recorded in TCRdb matches a much larger clone and deviates from this DNA's translation at residue 13, suggesting a read error; the protein here is obtained by translating the DNA. The chain links TRDV2 to TRDJ1; D perhaps matches TRDD3 (5 bases). CDR1 is GEAIGNYY, CDR2 EKD, per germline. The CDR3 has 17 residues. The CDR3 sequence: CACDEVYSGRLTGKLIF. CDR3 in DNA: TGTGCCTGTGACGAAGTATATTCTGGGCGATTAACCGGTAAACTCATCTTT.

In this sample, this clone turned up a few times. With a much larger clone just one base away, this may be a read error. The rearrangement joins TRDV2 to TRDJ1; 8 bases agree with TRDD3. The V segment lost 0 bases and the J segment 3 bases; nucleotides outside the gene matches: 17. The CDR3 has 19 residues. Germline V lookup: CDR1 GEAIGNYY, CDR2 EKD. CDR3 DNA sequence: TGTGCCTGTGACACCCTCCGACCTGGGGGACCGACCCACGCCGATAAACTCATCTTT. Translated: CACDTLRPGGPTHADKLIF.

Note on this clone: TCRdb records a much larger clone's protein for this DNA, with a difference at residue 5 that likely arises from a read error; the protein given is the translation of the DNA. The chain carries TRDV2 and TRDJ1; D gene unclear. There are 15 residues in the CDR3. Germline CDR1 and CDR2: GEAIGNYY and EKD. V dropped 3 bases and J dropped 0 bases, with 13 bases sitting between them. The CDR3 loop is CACDALGEHTDKLIF. CDR3 nucleotide sequence: TGTGCCTGTGACGCCCTCGGCGAACACACCGATAAACTCATCTTT.

The table lists this clone with a few counts. TCRdb's protein for this DNA is that of a much larger clone and differs from the translation at residue 5, likely a read error; the protein shown is the DNA translation. Other DNA sequences in the same sample also yield this CDR3. This chain connects TRDV2 to TRDJ1; D is possibly TRDD3 (5 bases). V was clipped by 0 bases and J by 7 bases, with 20 bases between them. In germline, CDR1 is GEAIGNYY, CDR2 EKD. The CDR3 length is 16 residues. The CDR3 bases are TGTGCCTGTGACACCGTTGGGGTCCCTGGAAAATCTAAACTCATCTTT. This gives the protein CACDTVGVPGKSKLIF.

Remarks on this clone: This probably arose from a read error, given a far larger clone one base away. Different DNA sequences within this sample yield the same CDR3. This chain joins TRDV2 and TRDJ1; D might be TRDD3 (6 bases). The CDR3 runs 19 residues. The V gene's germline CDR1 is GEAIGNYY and CDR2 EKD. The CDR3 loop is CACDTLLPTRGSRPDKLIF. In nucleotides, the CDR3 is TGCGCCTGTGACACTCTGCTTCCAACCCGGGGATCTCGTCCCGATAAACTCATCTTT.

This clone has a handful of counts. A far larger clone is one base from this, pointing to a likely read error. The same CDR3 also results from other DNA sequences found in this sample. The rearrangement uses TRDV2 and TRDJ1; 9 bases fit TRDD3. Germline CDR1 is GEAIGNYY and CDR2 is EKD. After removal of 3 bases from V and 5 bases from J, the junction contained 12 bases not matched to a gene. The length of the CDR3 is 16 residues. The CDR3 region is CACDSAGGLRADKLIF. The CDR3 DNA reads as TGTGCCTGTGACTCGGCTGGGGGATTAAGGGCTGATAAACTCATCTTT.

Comment on this clone: A far larger clone is one nucleotide away, so this likely arose from a read error. The gene calls are TRDV2 and TRDJ1; no clear D gene. CDR1 GEAIGNYY and CDR2 EKD come from the germline V gene. The length of the CDR3 is 13 residues. The CDR3 DNA reads TGTGCCTGTGATCCTCTGTTGACCGATAAACTCACCTTT. Its translation is CACDPLLTDKLTF.

With regard to this clone: A read error may explain this, as a much larger clone is one base away. Distinct nucleotide sequences in the sample also encode this CDR3. This chain uses TRDV2 with TRDJ1; 10 nucleotides match TRDD3. V trimming: 4 bases; J trimming: 6 bases; junction bases outside the gene matches: 4. The CDR3 spans 13 residues. Germline CDR1 reads GEAIGNYY; CDR2 reads EKD. The DNA for the CDR3 is TGTGCCTGTGATCAACTGGGGGATTATAAACTCATCTTT. Its protein is CACDQLGDYKLIF.

Ten or more counts support this clone. A far larger clone is one base from this, pointing to a likely read error. The J gene is TRDJ1, the V gene TRDV2; D perhaps matches TRDD3 (5 bases). V lost 0 bases and J 0 bases, leaving 19 bases between the germline ends. Germline lookup yields CDR1 GEAIGNYY and CDR2 EKD. The CDR3 is 18 residues long. The CDR3 spells CACDTAGWGPAYTDKLIF. The CDR3, as DNA: TGTGCCTGTGACACCGCTGGGTGGGGACCAGCTTACACCGATAAACTCATCTTT.

In this sample, this clone turned up a few times. This likely reflects a read error, since a far larger clone is one base away. The same CDR3 arises from other DNA sequences in this sample as well. The chain recombines TRDV2 with TRDJ3; 12 bases agree with TRDD3. The ends lost 1 base at V and 0 bases at J; junction bases unmatched: 6. The V gene's germline CDR1 is GEAIGNYY and CDR2 EKD. The CDR3 loop spans 20 amino acids. The CDR3 DNA reads as TGTGCCTGTGACACTACTGGGGGATACTCGAGCTCCTGGGACACCCGACAGATGTTTTTC. Translation gives CACDTTGGYSSSWDTRQMFF.

Remarks on this clone: TCRdb's protein, taken from a much larger clone, differs from this DNA's translation at residue 7, likely owing to a read error; the protein displayed comes from the DNA. The chain links TRDV2 to TRDJ1; 12 bases match TRDD3. Trimming took 0 bases from V and 3 from J; bases not matched to a gene: 13. The CDR3 loop spans 19 amino acids. Germline CDR1 GEAIGNYY, CDR2 EKD. The CDR3 region is CACDTVSILGDTKPDKLIF. The CDR3 DNA reads TGTGCCTGTGACACCGTGTCTATACTGGGGGATACTAAGCCCGATAAACTCATCTTT.

A remark on this clone: This probably arose from a read error, given a far larger clone one base away. Other nucleotide sequences from this sample produce the same CDR3. The chain joins TRDV2 to TRDJ3, with D maybe TRDD3 (5 bases). Germline V gene lookup returns CDR1 GEAIGNYY and CDR2 EKD. This CDR3 contains 18 residues. The CDR3 here is CACDTGWVSSWDTRQMFF. DNA of the CDR3: TGTGCCTGTGACACCGGCTGGGTTAGCTCCTGGGACACCCGACAGATGTTTTTT.

This clone was detected a few times. The protein recorded in TCRdb matches a much larger clone and deviates from this DNA's translation at residues 3 and 5, suggesting a read error; the protein here is obtained by translating the DNA. The J gene is TRDJ1, the V gene TRDV2, with 11 bases that match TRDD3. Per germline, CDR1 GEAIGNYY and CDR2 EKD. CDR3 length: 18 residues. The CDR3 coding sequence is TGTGCCCGTGACAGAGTACTGGGGGATAAGGGGGACACCGATAAACTCATCTTT. Translating it yields CARDRVLGDKGDTDKLIF.

This clone occurred a few times. The TCRdb record carries a much larger clone's protein, which differs from this DNA's translation at residue 4; a read error is the likely cause, and the protein listed here is the DNA translation. This sequence joins TRDV2 and TRDJ1; 7 bases map to TRDD3. V was clipped by 5 bases and J by 5 bases; unmatched bases: 13. Germline V CDR1 and CDR2: GEAIGNYY, EKD. CDR3 size: 15 residues. In DNA, the CDR3 is TGTGCCTGTGGATCTTTGGCTGGGGGCCGGGATAAACTCATCTTT. Translating gives CACGSLAGGRDKLIF.

A note on this clone: A far more abundant clone sits one base away, making this likely a read error. Other DNA sequences from this sample encode an identical CDR3 as well. The chain carries TRDV2 and TRDJ1; possible D gene TRDD3, 5 bases. The germline V gene has CDR1 GEAIGNYY and CDR2 EKD. The CDR3 extends over 19 amino acids. The CDR3 here is CACDFLSSEIGGGTDKLIF. The CDR3 DNA sequence: TGCGCCTGTGACTTCTTATCCTCTGAGATCGGGGGCGGCACCGATAAACTCATCTTT.

This clone is labeled as large (0.1 to 1%). The sample contains more than one DNA sequence encoding this CDR3. The chain has TRDV2 and TRDJ1, with 8 bases aligning to TRDD3. Unmatched junction bases numbered 10, after V lost 7 bases and J lost 1 base. Germline lookup yields CDR1 GEAIGNYY and CDR2 EKD. This CDR3 comprises 15 residues. CDR3 residues: CACFVLGVATDKLIF. The CDR3 DNA reads TGTGCCTGCTTCGTACTGGGGGTCGCCACCGATAAACTCATCTTT.

Regarding this clone: TCRdb shows a much larger clone's protein in place of this DNA's translation, and the two differ at residue 4, likely through a read error; the protein shown is translated from the DNA. The J gene is TRDJ3, the V gene TRDV2; 11 bases fit TRDD3. CDR3 length: 18 residues. The J segment lost 2 bases and the V segment lost 6 bases, leaving 8 bases of the junction unmatched. Germline CDR1 and CDR2: GEAIGNYY and EKD. CDR3 in amino acids: CACNILGDSTWDTRQMFF. In DNA, the CDR3 is TGTGCCTGTAACATACTGGGGGATAGTACCTGGGACACCCGACAGATGTTTTTC.

A few counts support this clone. The protein TCRdb gives is from a much larger clone and does not agree with this DNA's translation at residue 10, likely a read error; the protein shown here comes from the DNA. The chain is built from TRDV2 and TRDJ1, with D possibly TRDD3 on 6 matching bases. Germline V CDR1 and CDR2: GEAIGNYY, EKD. The CDR3 has 17 amino acids. V lost 3 bases, J lost 6 bases, and 25 bases lay in between. The chain's CDR3 is CACDPVTRGNTRNKLIF. DNA for the CDR3: TGTGCCTGTGACCCTGTCACGCGGGGGAATACGCGAAATAAACTCATCTTT.

In its sample, this clone was seen many times. The likely explanation is a read error, given a far larger clone one base away. The sample carries other DNA sequences with the same CDR3. The V gene is TRDV2, the J gene TRDJ3; 9 nucleotides agree with TRDD3. This CDR3 has 21 amino acids. The germline V gene has CDR1 GEAIGNYY and CDR2 EKD. CDR3 sequence: CACDTAGGYPSTTWDTRQIFF. The CDR3 DNA sequence: TGTGCCTGTGACACAGCAGGGGGATACCCCAGCACCACCTGGGACACCCGACAGATATTTTTC.

In its sample, this clone was seen a few times. TCRdb has a much larger clone's protein, which differs at residue 4 from the translation of this DNA, likely because of a read error; what is shown is the protein translated from the DNA. This chain joins TRDV2 and TRDJ1, with TRDD3 matching over 12 bases. CDR3 size: 15 residues. Germline V gene lookup returns CDR1 GEAIGNYY and CDR2 EKD. V shed 5 bases, J shed 11 bases, and the junction held 14 bases outside the gene matches. The CDR3 loop is CACAPLTGGYLSLIF. The CDR3 DNA reads TGTGCCTGTGCACCCCTTACTGGGGGATACCTTAGTCTCATCTTT.

A few counts support this clone. The protein TCRdb lists belongs to a much larger clone and differs from this DNA's translation at residue 8, which points to a read error; the protein shown is made from the DNA. The gene calls are TRDV2 and TRDJ1, with 8 bases identical to TRDD3. V shed 0 bases, J shed 7 bases, and the junction held 9 bases outside the gene matches. Germline V gene sequence: CDR1 GEAIGNYY, CDR2 EKD. The length of the CDR3 is 15 residues. CDR3: CACDTVGWDTGKLIF. The CDR3, as DNA: TGTGCCTGTGACACCGTCGGGTGGGATACGGGTAAACTCATCTTT.

The chain recombines TRDV2 with TRDJ1; 10 positions match TRDD3. The trim removed 0 bases at V and 4 bases at J, leaving 4 bases unmatched. CDR1 is GEAIGNYY and CDR2 is EKD in the germline V gene. The CDR3 is 15 amino acids. The CDR3 loop reads CACDTISGGYDKLIF. Written as DNA, the CDR3 is TGTGCCTGTGACACCATCTCTGGGGGATACGATAAACTCATCTTT.